This T cell receptor beta chain was found in a study of blood T cell repertoires in COVID-19. Background on the study: Whether acute or convalescent, the COVID-19 samples came from the United States, Italy and Spain. From T cells, B-cell-depleted T cells, or PBMCs came the material, which was cDNA or gDNA.

CDR3 length: 18 residues. Germline V lookup: CDR1 GTSNPN, CDR2 SVGIG (reference sequence). The V end lost 2 bases, the J end lost 0 bases, and 23 bases lay between the germline ends. Original processing notes: Amplification with reference gene primers provided the estimates of nucleated cell counts. Clones were read by immunoSEQ multiplex PCR, and TCRdb kept only the in-frame ones, dropping some. V and J calls and clone size follow that table, whereas D and trimming were derived from the DNA. The repertoire includes hundreds of thousands of clones, around 85% of them detected once, and more than 4.5% sits in the top ten.

The sequenced material came from peripheral blood. The chain uses TRBV30 and TRBJ2-7, with D possibly matching TRBD2 (6 bases). The TCR originated in a man in his fifties or sixties with active or convalescent COVID-19. CDR3 DNA: TGTGCCTGGAGTACAAACGCGCTGGACTACCAACTCTCCTACGAGCAGTACTTC. It is translated as CAWSTNALDYQLSYEQYF.